Below are 16 T cell receptor beta chains sequenced from a single sample in a study of shared clonotypes between healthy human individuals (dated by TCRdb to 2020 to 2022). Library generation was performed with the immunoSEQ multiplex PCR assay. TCRdb took over this immuneACCESS table, retaining in-frame rearrangements with V and J assigned. Such tables are incomplete; in checked studies, under half of the missing clones stem from an unresolved V gene, and the remainder is unexplained. Within this sample are about 510,000 clones, with 60% to 85% of them counted one time only. The top ten hold approximately 12% of the sample. Source material: PBMCs. These TCRs come from a woman aged 40 to 55 in good health. Some clones in this sample may be carry-over from other donors' samples.

The chain carries TRBV18 and TRBJ2-7; D is perhaps TRBD1 (6 bases). V was cut by 6 bases and J by 2 bases, with 14 bases left in between. CDR1 is KGHSH and CDR2 is LQKENI in the germline V gene. The CDR3 runs 14 residues. CDR3 nucleotides: TGTGCCAGCTCCCCAGACAGGCAAACCTACGAGCAGTACTTC. Translating it yields CASSPDRQTYEQYF.

CDR3 amino acids: CASSLYDSINSPLHF. DNA for the CDR3: TGTGCCAGCAGCTTATATGACTCTATTAATTCACCCCTCCACTTT. This rearrangement joins TRBV7-3 to TRBJ1-6; unclear D gene. The V end was cut by 2 bases, the J end by 6 bases, with 11 bases between. Germline CDR1 SGHTA, CDR2 FQGTGA. This CDR3 region has 15 residues.

The rearrangement links TRBV28 to TRBJ2-3; 13 bases are shared with TRBD2. CDR3 length equals 17 residues. V was pared by 5 bases and J by 0 bases, with 5 bases of the junction left unmatched. Looked up from germline, CDR1 is MDHEN and CDR2 is SYDVKM. The CDR3 loop is CASSPPGLAGSTDTQYF. DNA of the CDR3: TGTGCCAGCAGTCCCCCGGGACTAGCGGGGAGCACAGATACGCAGTATTTT.

This clone was detected only once. CDR3 DNA: TGTGCCAGCAGCTTGTCTGTCAGCTCCTACAATGAGCAGTTCTTC. This sequence encodes CASSLSVSSYNEQFF. J is TRBJ2-1 and V is TRBV5-5; D gene ambiguous. Germline lookup yields CDR1 SGHKS and CDR2 YYEKEE (reference sequence). Trimming pared 1 base from V and 0 bases from J, leaving 8 bases between. CDR3 length equals 15 residues.

The CDR3 spells CAIREAGAKNEQFF. In DNA form, the CDR3 reads TGTGCCATCAGGGAAGCGGGAGCTAAGAATGAGCAGTTCTTC. The J gene is TRBJ2-1, the V gene TRBV10-3; 8 nucleotides align to TRBD2. V trimming: 6 bases; J trimming: 7 bases; junction bases outside the gene matches: 8. This CDR3 is 14 amino acids long. Germline V gene data show CDR1 as ENHRY and CDR2 as SYGVKD.

The chain joins TRBV28 to TRBJ1-2; D ambiguous. The CDR3 is 14 amino acids. CDR1 is MDHEN and CDR2 is SYDVKM in the germline V gene. Between the trimmed V and J ends, which lost 0 bases and 7 bases, there was a span of 12 bases. CDR3 coding DNA: TGTGCCAGCAGTTTATGGGTCGGCTTGGCTGGCTACACCTTC. Its protein product is CASSLWVGLAGYTF.

Notes on this clone: The junction shows a germline mismatch at one end, possibly a read error. Other DNA sequences in the sample encode the same CDR3. The CDR3 spells CASSLGGYEQYF. Here the CDR3 DNA reads TGTGCCAGCAGTTTAGGAGGCTACGAGCAGTATTTC. This chain links TRBV28 with TRBJ2-7, with a weak D call TRBD2 (5 bases). Germline V gives CDR1 MDHEN, CDR2 SYDVKM. CDR3 length: 12 residues.

The rearrangement uses TRBV7-8 and TRBJ2-2; the match to TRBD1 covers 8 bases. Germline V CDR1 and CDR2: SGHVS, FQNEAQ. The length of the CDR3 is 14 residues. J gave up 7 bases and V 4 bases, and 5 bases lay outside the gene matches. CDR3 DNA: TGTGCCAGCAGCTCGGACAGGGTAGGCGGGGAGCTGTTTTTT. This sequence encodes CASSSDRVGGELFF.

The table lists this clone with a count of one. The gene calls are TRBV7-9 and TRBJ2-2; no clear D gene. Germline CDR1 is SEHNR and CDR2 is FQNEAQ (reference sequence). V lost 1 base to trimming and J lost 7 bases, with 7 bases between them. This CDR3 comprises 13 residues. The CDR3 DNA reads TGTGCCAGCAGCTTAGTTACGCTCGGGGAGCTGTTTTTT. It specifies CASSLVTLGELFF.

The chain is built from TRBV2 and TRBJ2-5; weak D call: TRBD2 (5 bases). Trimming pared 1 base from V and 7 bases from J, leaving 13 bases between. CDR3 length: 14 amino acids. CDR1 and CDR2 from the germline V gene are SNHLY and FYNNEI. The CDR3 DNA is TGTGCCAGCAGTGAAGTTGCGGCGGCGGGGACCCAGTACTTC. As protein: CASSEVAAAGTQYF.

The V call is TRBV2, the J call TRBJ1-2; possibly TRBD1 for D (6 bases). CDR3 length: 16 amino acids. The V end was cut by 3 bases, the J end by 5 bases, with 19 bases between. The germline gives CDR1 SNHLY, CDR2 FYNNEI. The CDR3 DNA reads TGTGCCAGCAGTGAGGGGGCTTGGGTCCATCGGTATGGCTACACCTTC. It encodes CASSEGAWVHRYGYTF.

V usage is TRBV14 and J usage is TRBJ2-1, with 11 bases matching TRBD2. The CDR3 sequence is 16 residues long. Looked up from germline, CDR1 is SGHDN and CDR2 is FVKESK. J gave up 3 bases and V 4 bases, and 5 bases lay outside the gene matches. The CDR3 sequence is CASSPRTSGYYNEQFF. CDR3 in DNA: TGTGCCAGCAGCCCGCGGACTAGCGGGTACTACAATGAGCAGTTCTTC.

The chain has TRBV29-1 and TRBJ2-2; D perhaps matches TRBD1 (6 bases). The V gene's germline CDR1 is SQVTM and CDR2 ANQGSEA. The CDR3 consists of 15 residues. With 0 bases removed from V and 6 bases from J, the gap between germline ends came to 14 bases. CDR3 bases: TGCAGCGTTGAAGACGACAGGTTGGTTCCCGGGGAGCTGTTTTTT. Its translation: CSVEDDRLVPGELFF.

V gene TRBV28 combines with J gene TRBJ2-7; weak D call: TRBD2 (6 bases). The CDR3 has 12 amino acids. Trimming pared 7 bases from V and 3 bases from J, leaving 10 bases between. Per the germline V gene, CDR1 is MDHEN and CDR2 is SYDVKM. In nucleotides, the CDR3 is TGTGCCAGCACCATGGGGGGCTACGAGCAGTACTTC. Translation: CASTMGGYEQYF.

This clone showed up just a few times. The gene calls are TRBV29-1 and TRBJ1-3; 8 bases are shared with TRBD1. Trimming at V came to 7 bases and at J to 3 bases, leaving 5 bases not matched to a gene. The CDR3 sequence is 13 residues long. From germline, CDR1 is SQVTM and CDR2 ANQGSEA. In DNA form, the CDR3 reads TGCAGCGCACGGACAGGGAATGGAAACACCATATATTTT. Translation: CSARTGNGNTIYF.

CDR3 sequence reads: CASSFGSGANVLTF. The DNA of the CDR3 is TGTGCCAGCAGCTTCGGTTCTGGGGCCAACGTCCTGACTTTC. The chain joins TRBV5-6 to TRBJ2-6, with D uncertain. Looked up from germline, CDR1 is SGHDT and CDR2 is YYEEEE. V lost 2 bases, J lost 1 base, and 4 bases lay in between. The CDR3 is 14 residues long.